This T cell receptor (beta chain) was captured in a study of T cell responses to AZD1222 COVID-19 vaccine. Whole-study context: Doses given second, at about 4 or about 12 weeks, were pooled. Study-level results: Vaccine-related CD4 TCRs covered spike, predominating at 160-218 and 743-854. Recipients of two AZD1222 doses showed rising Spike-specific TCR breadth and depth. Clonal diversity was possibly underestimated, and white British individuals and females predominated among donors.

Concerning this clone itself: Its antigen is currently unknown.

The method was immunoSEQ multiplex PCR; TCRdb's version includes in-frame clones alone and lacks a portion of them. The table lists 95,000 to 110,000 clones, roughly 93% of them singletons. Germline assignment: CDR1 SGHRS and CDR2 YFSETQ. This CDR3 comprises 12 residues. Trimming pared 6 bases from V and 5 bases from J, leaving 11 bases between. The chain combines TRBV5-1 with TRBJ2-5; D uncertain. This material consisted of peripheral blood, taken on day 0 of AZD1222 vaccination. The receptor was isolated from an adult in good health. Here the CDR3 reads CASKGLGETQYF. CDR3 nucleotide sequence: TGCGCCAGCAAAGGGTTGGGGGAGACCCAGTACTTC.